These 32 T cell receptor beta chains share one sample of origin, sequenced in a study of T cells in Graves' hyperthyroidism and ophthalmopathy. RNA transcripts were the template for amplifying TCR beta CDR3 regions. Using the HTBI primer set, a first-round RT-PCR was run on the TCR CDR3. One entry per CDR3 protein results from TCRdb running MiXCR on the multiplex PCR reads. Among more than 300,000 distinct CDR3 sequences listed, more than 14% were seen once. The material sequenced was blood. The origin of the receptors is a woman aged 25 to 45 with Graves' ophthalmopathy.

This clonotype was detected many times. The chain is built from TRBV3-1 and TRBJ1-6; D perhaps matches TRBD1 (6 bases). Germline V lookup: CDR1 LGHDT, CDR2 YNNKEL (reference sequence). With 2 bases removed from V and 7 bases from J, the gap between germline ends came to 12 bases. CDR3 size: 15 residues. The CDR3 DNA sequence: TGTGCCAGCAGCCAACTTCCAGGGGCCAATTCACCCCTCCACTTT. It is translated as CASSQLPGANSPLHF. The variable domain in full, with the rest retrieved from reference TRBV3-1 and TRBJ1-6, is DTAVSQTPKYLVTQMGNDKSIKCEQNLGHDTMYWYKQDSKKFLKIMFSYNNKELIINETVPNRFSPKSPDKAHLNLHINSLELGDSAVYFCASSQLPGANSPLHFGNGTRLTVT.

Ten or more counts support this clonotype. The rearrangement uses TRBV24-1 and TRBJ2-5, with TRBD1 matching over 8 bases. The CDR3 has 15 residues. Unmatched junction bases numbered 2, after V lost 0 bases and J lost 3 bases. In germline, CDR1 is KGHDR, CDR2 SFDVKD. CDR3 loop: CATSDLDRGEETQYF. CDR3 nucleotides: TGTGCCACCAGTGATTTGGACAGGGGTGAAGAGACCCAGTACTTC.

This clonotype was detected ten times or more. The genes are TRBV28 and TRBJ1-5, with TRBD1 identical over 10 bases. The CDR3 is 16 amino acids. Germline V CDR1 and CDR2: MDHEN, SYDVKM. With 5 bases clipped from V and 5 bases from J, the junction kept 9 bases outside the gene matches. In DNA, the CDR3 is TGTGCCAGCAGTCCTCCGGGACAGGGGTTCGATCAGCCCCAGCATTTT. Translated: CASSPPGQGFDQPQHF.

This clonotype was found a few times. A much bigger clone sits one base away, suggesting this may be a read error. In DNA, the CDR3 is TGTGCCAGCGGCTTAGGACAGGGGGGGATCACTGAAGCTTTCTTT. It is translated as CASGLGQGGITEAFF. This chain joins TRBV11-2 and TRBJ1-1; 10 bases map to TRBD1. The CDR3 has 15 amino acids. Germline CDR1 reads SGHAT; CDR2 reads FQNNGV.

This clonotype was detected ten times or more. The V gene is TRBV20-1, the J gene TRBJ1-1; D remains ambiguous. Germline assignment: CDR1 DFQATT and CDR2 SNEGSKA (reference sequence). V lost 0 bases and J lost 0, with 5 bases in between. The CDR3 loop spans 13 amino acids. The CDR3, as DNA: TGCAGTGCTAGAGAGGTAATGAACACTGAAGCTTTCTTT. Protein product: CSAREVMNTEAFF.

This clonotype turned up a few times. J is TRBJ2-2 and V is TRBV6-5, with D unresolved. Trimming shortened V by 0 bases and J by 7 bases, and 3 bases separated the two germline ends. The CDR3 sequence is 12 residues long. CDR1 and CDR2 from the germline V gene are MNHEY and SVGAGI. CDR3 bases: TGTGCCAGCAGTTACTCTGTCGGGGAGCTGTTTTTT. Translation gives CASSYSVGELFF.

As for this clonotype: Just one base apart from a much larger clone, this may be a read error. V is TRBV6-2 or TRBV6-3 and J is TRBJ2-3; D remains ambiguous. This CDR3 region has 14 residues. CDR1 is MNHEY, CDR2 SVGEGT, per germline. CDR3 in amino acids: CASSVNLVKESQCF. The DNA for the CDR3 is TGTGCCAGCAGCGTAAATCTAGTGAAGGAATCGCAGTGTTTT.

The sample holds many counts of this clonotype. The chain's CDR3 is CASSPNVAGDEQFF. CDR3 coding DNA: TGTGCCAGCAGCCCGAACGTGGCAGGGGATGAGCAGTTCTTC. V and J are TRBV7-3 and TRBJ2-1; tentatively, D is TRBD1 (6 bases). The germline CDR1 and CDR2 sequences are SGHTA and FQGTGA. The V end was cut by 5 bases, the J end by 8 bases, with 16 bases between. This CDR3 is built from 14 residues.

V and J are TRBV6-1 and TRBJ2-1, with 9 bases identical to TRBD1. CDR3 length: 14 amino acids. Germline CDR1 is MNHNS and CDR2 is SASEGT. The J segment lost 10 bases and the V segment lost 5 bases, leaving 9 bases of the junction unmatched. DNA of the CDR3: TGTGCCAGCAGTACCGGGACAGGGCAAAGGGAGCAGTTCTTC. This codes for CASSTGTGQREQFF.

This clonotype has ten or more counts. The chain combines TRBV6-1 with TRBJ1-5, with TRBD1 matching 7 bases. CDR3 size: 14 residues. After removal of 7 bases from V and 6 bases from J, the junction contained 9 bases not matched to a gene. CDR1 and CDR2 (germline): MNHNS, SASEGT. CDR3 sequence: CASTEPGTAQPQHF. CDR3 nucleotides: TGTGCCAGCACCGAACCCGGGACAGCTCAGCCCCAGCATTTT.

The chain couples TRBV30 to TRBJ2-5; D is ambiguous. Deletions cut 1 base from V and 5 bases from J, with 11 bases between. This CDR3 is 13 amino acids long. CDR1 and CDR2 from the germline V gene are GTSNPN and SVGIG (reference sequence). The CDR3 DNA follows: TGTGCCTGGAGTGGCTCCGTAGTCGAGACCCAGTACTTC. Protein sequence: CAWSGSVVETQYF. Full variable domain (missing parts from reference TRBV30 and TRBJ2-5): SQTIHQWPATLVQPVGSPLSLECTVEGTSNPNLYWYRQAAGRGLQLLFYSVGIGQISSEVPQNLSASRPQDRQFILSSKKLLLSDSGFYLCAWSGSVVETQYFGPGTRLLVL.

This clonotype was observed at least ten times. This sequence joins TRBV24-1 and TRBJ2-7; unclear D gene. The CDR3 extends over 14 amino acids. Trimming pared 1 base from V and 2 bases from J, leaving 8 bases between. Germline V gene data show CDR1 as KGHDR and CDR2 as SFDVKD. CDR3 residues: CATSDFRFTYEQYF. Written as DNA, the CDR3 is TGTGCCACCAGTGATTTCAGGTTCACCTACGAGCAGTACTTC.

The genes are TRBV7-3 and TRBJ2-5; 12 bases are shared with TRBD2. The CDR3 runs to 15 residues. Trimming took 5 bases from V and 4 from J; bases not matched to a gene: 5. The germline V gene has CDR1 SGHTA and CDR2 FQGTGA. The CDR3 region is CASSGETSGGETQYF. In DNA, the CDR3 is TGTGCCAGCAGCGGGGAGACTAGCGGGGGAGAGACCCAGTACTTC.

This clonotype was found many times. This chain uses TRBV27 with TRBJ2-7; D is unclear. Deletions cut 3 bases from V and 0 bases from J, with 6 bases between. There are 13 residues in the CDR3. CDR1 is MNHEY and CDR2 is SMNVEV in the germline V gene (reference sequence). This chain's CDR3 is CASSFGYSYEQYF. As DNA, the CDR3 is TGTGCCAGCAGTTTCGGATACTCCTACGAGCAGTACTTC.

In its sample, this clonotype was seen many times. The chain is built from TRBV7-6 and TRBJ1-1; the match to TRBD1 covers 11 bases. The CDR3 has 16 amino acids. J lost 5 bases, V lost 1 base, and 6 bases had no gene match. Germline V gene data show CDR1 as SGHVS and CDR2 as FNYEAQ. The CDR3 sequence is CASSLVGQGAWTEAFF. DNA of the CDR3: TGTGCCAGCAGCTTAGTAGGACAGGGGGCATGGACTGAAGCTTTCTTT.

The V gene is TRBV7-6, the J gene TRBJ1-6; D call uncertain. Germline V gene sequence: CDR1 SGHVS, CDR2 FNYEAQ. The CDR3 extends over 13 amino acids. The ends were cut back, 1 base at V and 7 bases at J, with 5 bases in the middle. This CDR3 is CASSLDLNSPLHF. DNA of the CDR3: TGTGCCAGCAGCTTAGATCTGAATTCACCCCTCCACTTT.

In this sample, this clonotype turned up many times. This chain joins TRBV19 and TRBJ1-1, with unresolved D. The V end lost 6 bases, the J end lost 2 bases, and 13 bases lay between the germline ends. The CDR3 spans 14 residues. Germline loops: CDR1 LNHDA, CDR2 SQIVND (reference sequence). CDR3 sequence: CASRNLGTNTEAFF. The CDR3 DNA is TGTGCCAGTAGGAACTTAGGAACTAACACTGAAGCTTTCTTT.

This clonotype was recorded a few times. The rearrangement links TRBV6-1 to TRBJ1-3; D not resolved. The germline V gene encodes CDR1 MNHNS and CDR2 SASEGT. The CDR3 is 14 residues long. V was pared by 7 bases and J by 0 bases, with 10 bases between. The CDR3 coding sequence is TGTGCCAGCACGGGCGGGATCTCTGGAAACACCATATATTTT. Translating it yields CASTGGISGNTIYF.

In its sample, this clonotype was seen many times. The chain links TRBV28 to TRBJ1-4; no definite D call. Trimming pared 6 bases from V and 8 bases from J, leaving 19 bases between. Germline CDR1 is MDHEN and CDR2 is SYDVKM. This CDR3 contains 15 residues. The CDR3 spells CASRIRVLSREKLFF. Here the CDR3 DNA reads TGTGCCAGCAGAATTAGGGTTCTGAGTCGGGAAAAACTGTTTTTT.

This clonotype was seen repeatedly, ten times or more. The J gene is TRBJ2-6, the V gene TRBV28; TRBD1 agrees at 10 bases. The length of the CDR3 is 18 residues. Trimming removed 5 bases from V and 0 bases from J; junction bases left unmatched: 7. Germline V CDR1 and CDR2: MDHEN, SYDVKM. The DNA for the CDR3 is TGTGCCAGCAGTCTCTGGGGACAGGGGAACTCTGGGGCCAACGTCCTGACTTTC. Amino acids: CASSLWGQGNSGANVLTF. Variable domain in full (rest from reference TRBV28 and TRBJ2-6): DVKVTQSSRYLVKRTGEKVFLECVQDMDHENMFWYRQDPGLGLRLIYFSYDVKMKEKGDIPEGYSVSREKKERFSLILESASTNQTSMYLCASSLWGQGNSGANVLTFGAGSRLTVL.

The CDR3 DNA reads as TGTGCCAGCAGTTTTGAGGGAACGATTAAAAACATTCAGTACTTC. Encoded protein: CASSFEGTIKNIQYF. This chain uses TRBV12-3 or TRBV12-4 with TRBJ2-4; tentatively, D is TRBD2 (5 bases). V gave up 3 bases and J gave up 4 bases, with 13 bases separating them. The CDR3 is 15 amino acids.

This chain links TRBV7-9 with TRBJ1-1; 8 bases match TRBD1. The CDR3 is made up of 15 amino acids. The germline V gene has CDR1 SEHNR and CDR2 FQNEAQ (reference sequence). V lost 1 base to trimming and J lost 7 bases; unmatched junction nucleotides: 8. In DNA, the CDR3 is TGTGCCAGCAGCTTAGGGTCAGGGGGCTGGGGTGAAGCTTTCTTT. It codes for CASSLGSGGWGEAFF.

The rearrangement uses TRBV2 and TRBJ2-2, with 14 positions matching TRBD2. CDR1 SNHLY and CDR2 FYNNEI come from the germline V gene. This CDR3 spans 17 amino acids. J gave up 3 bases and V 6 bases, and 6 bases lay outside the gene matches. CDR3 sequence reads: CASREPGLAGDTGELFF. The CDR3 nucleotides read TGTGCCAGCAGAGAACCGGGACTAGCGGGGGACACCGGGGAGCTGTTTTTT.

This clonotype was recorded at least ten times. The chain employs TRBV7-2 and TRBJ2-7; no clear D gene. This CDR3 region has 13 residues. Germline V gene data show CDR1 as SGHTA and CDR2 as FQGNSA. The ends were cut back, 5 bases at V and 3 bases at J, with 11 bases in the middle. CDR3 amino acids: CASSPRTSYEQYF. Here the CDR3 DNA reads TGTGCCAGCAGCCCTCGGACGAGCTACGAGCAGTACTTC. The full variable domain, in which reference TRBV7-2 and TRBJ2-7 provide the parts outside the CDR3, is GAGVSQSPSNKVTEKGKDVELRCDPISGHTALYWYRQSLGQGLEFLIYFQGNSAPDKSGLPSDRFSAERTGGSVSTLTIQRTQQEDSAVYLCASSPRTSYEQYFGPGTRLTVT.

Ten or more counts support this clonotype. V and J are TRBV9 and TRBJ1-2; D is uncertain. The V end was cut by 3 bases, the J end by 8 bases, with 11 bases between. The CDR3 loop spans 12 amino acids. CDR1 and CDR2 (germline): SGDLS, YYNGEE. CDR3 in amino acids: CASSARASGYTF. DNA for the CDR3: TGTGCCAGCAGCGCTCGGGCTTCCGGCTACACCTTC.

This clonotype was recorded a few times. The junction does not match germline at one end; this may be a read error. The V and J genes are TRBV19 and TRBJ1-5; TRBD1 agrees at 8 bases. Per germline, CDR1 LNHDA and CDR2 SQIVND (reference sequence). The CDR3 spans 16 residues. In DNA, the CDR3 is TGTGCCAGTAGTACCACACAGGGGGTTGGCAATCAGCCCCGGCATTTT. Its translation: CASSTTQGVGNQPRHF.

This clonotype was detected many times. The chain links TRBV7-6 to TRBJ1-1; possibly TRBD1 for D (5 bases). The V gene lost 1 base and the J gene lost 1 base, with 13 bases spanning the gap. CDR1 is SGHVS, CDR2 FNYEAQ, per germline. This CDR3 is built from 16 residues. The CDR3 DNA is TGTGCCAGCAGCTTAGGTTGGAGAGGGGCGAACACTGAAGCTTTCTTT. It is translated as CASSLGWRGANTEAFF.

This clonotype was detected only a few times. The CDR3 protein is CASTAGAYGYTF. Here the CDR3 DNA reads TGTGCCAGCACGGCAGGAGCGTATGGCTACACCTTC. V gene TRBV9 combines with J gene TRBJ1-2, with D unresolved. The V and J ends lost 6 bases and 5 bases respectively, with 11 bases between them. CDR1 is SGDLS, CDR2 YYNGEE, per germline. The CDR3 extends over 12 amino acids.

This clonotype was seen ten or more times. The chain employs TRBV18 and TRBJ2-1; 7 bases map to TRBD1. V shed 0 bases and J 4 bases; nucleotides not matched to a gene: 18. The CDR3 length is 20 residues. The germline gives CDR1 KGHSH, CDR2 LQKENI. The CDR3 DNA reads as TGTGCCAGCTCACCACCCCGGACAGGACACATAACAGGGTATTACAATGAGCAGTTCTTC. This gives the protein CASSPPRTGHITGYYNEQFF.

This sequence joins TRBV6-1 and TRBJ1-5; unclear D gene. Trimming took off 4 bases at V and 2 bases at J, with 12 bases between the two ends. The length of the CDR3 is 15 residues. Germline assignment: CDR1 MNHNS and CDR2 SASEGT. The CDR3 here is CASSVNKGGNQPQHF. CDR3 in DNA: TGTGCCAGCAGTGTCAACAAGGGCGGCAATCAGCCCCAGCATTTT.

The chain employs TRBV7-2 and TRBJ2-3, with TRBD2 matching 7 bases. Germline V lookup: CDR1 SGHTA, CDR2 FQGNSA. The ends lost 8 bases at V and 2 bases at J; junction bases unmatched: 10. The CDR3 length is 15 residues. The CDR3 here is CASLGGTIFTDTQYF. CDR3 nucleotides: TGTGCCAGCTTGGGGGGGACTATCTTCACAGATACGCAGTATTTT.

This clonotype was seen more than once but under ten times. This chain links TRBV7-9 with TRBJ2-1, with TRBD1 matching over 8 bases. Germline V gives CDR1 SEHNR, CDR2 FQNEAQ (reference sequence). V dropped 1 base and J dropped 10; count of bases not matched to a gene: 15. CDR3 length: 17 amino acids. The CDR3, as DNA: TGTGCCAGCAGCTTAGACGGTGGGAGGACAGGGCGGTTGGAGCAGTTCTTC. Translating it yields CASSLDGGRTGRLEQFF. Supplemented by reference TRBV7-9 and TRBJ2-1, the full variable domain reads DTGVSQNPRHKITKRGQNVTFRCDPISEHNRLYWYRQTLGQGPEFLTYFQNEAQLEKSRLLSDRFSAERPKGSFSTLEIQRTEQGDSAMYLCASSLDGGRTGRLEQFFGPGTRLTVL.